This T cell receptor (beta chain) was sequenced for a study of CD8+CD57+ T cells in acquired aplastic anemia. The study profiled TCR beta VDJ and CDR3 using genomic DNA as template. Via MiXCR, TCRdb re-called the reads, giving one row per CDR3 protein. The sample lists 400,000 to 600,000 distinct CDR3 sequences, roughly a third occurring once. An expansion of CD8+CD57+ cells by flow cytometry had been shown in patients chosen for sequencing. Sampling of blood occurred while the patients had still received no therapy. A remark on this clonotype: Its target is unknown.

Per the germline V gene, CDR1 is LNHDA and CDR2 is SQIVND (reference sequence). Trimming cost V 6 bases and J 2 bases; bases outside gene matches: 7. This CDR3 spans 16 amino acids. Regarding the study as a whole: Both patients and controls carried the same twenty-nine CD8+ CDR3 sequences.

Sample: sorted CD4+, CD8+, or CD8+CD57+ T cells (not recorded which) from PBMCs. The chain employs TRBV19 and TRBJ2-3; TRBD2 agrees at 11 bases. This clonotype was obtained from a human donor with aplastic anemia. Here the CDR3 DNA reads TGTGCCAGTAGGACTAGCGGGACTGTAACCACAGATACGCAGTATTTT. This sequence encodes CASRTSGTVTTDTQYF.